This T cell receptor beta chain was sequenced during a study of CD8 T cells in Susac syndrome. Germline V gene data show CDR1 as SQVTM and CDR2 as ANQGSEA. The CDR3 is made up of 12 amino acids. The V end was cut by 6 bases, the J end by 5 bases, with 13 bases between. RNA, at about 0.45 to 1 ug, was reverse transcribed with random hexamers. Amplification of TCR beta CDR3 used immunoSEQ multiplex PCR across 54 Vbeta and 13 Jbeta. Via MiXCR, TCRdb re-called the immunoSEQ multiplex PCR reads, giving one row per CDR3 protein. The sample shows some 95,000 distinct CDR3 sequences, approximately 92% of them seen only once.

The specimen was CD8+ T cells from PBMCs. The clonotype was recovered from a human donor in good health. V is TRBV29-1 and J is TRBJ1-1, with a possible D match to TRBD1 (6 bases). As DNA, the CDR3 is TGCAGCGTCCCACAACAGGGAACTGAAGCTTTCTTT. Its translation: CSVPQQGTEAFF.